This T cell receptor beta chain was captured by sequencing in a study of neurological immune-mediated disorders. This clonotype was seen at least ten times. TCRdb used MiXCR to reprocess the 5' RACE reads, holding one entry per CDR3 protein. The repertoire holds 15,000 to 20,000 distinct CDR3 sequences, with around 10% as singletons. V was clipped by 5 bases and J by 0 bases, with 8 bases between them. In germline, CDR1 is SQVTM, CDR2 ANQGSEA. This CDR3 region has 12 residues. Specimen: CD8+ T cells from blood. The rearrangement uses TRBV29-1 and TRBJ2-7; possible D gene TRBD2, 5 bases. The source of this sequence is a woman between 50 and 59 years old in good health. CDR3 in amino acids: CSVSGDSYEQYF. As DNA, the CDR3 is TGCAGCGTTTCCGGGGACTCCTACGAGCAGTACTTC.